This TCR beta chain was profiled in a study of blood T cell repertoires in COVID-19. About the research overall: There were acute and convalescent COVID-19 samples, and they came from the United States, Italy and Spain. T cells, B-cell-depleted T cells, or PBMCs provided the cDNA or gDNA that served as material.

As originally analysed: Scientists estimated how many nucleated cells there were by amplifying reference gene primers. Some clones are missing from TCRdb's copy, which holds only in-frame ones; the method was immunoSEQ multiplex PCR. The DNA was the basis for D and trimming; V, J and clone size are from that table. The sample records 250,000 or so clones, around nine tenths being singletons. The sample taken for sequencing was peripheral blood. This TCR derives from a man between 25 and 39 years old with active or convalescent COVID-19.

The DNA for the CDR3 is TGTGCCAGCAGCTTAGAGACAGACGGGGAGCTGTTTTTT. It is translated as CASSLETDGELFF. The rearrangement uses TRBV7-9 and TRBJ2-2; a weak D match, TRBD1 (5 bases). V gave up 1 base and J gave up 7 bases, with 7 bases separating them. Germline values: CDR1 SEHNR, CDR2 FQNEAQ (reference sequence). This CDR3 contains 13 residues.